One sample yielded the 20 T cell receptor beta chains listed below, sequenced in a study of T cells in Graves' hyperthyroidism and ophthalmopathy. RNA transcripts provided the source from which TCR beta CDR3 regions were amplified. Using the HTBI primer set, a first-round RT-PCR was run on the TCR CDR3. TCRdb used MiXCR to reprocess the multiplex PCR reads, holding one entry per CDR3 protein. The table lists fewer than 650,000 distinct CDR3 sequences, around 15% of them singletons. The sequenced material came from blood. These receptors all stem from a woman in her forties with Graves' ophthalmopathy.

This clonotype was recorded a few times. The chain recombines TRBV4-1 with TRBJ1-1; 7 bases match TRBD1. V dropped 7 bases and J dropped 1; count of bases not matched to a gene: 9. The CDR3 has 15 residues. Germline V gene data show CDR1 as MGHRA and CDR2 as YSYEKL. Here the CDR3 DNA reads TGCGCCAGCAAACTAGAGGACAGGAGGAACACTGAAGCTTTCTTT. Translated: CASKLEDRRNTEAFF.

This clonotype has more than one count but fewer than ten. This chain's CDR3 is CSASQVAPNTGELFF. The CDR3 region has the DNA TGCAGTGCTAGTCAGGTGGCTCCTAACACCGGGGAGCTGTTTTTT. The genes are TRBV20-1 and TRBJ2-2; no clear D gene. Deletions cut 3 bases from V and 2 bases from J, with 13 bases between. Germline-derived CDR1 and CDR2 are DFQATT and SNEGSKA (reference sequence). The CDR3 sequence is 15 residues long.

As for this clonotype: This may arise from a read error, as a much more abundant clone is one base away. The chain combines TRBV11-2 with TRBJ2-7; 7 bases align to TRBD2. Germline CDR1 reads SGHAT; CDR2 reads FQNNGV. The CDR3 runs 16 residues. The V and J ends lost 5 bases and 3 bases, in that order; junction bases with no gene match: 13. CDR3 sequence reads: CASSAGSGAGGYEQYF. The CDR3 bases are TGTGCCAGCAGCGCTGGCAGCGGGGCAGGCGGCTACGAGCAGTACTTC.

The CDR3 loop is CASSLGARGYQPQHF. The CDR3 DNA sequence: TGTGCCAGCAGCTTAGGAGCCAGGGGGTATCAGCCCCAGCATTTT. This chain joins TRBV7-8 and TRBJ1-5; 7 bases agree with TRBD1. The CDR3 is 15 amino acids. V dropped 1 base and J dropped 5; count of bases not matched to a gene: 5. Germline values: CDR1 SGHVS, CDR2 FQNEAQ.

The rearrangement links TRBV2 to TRBJ1-1; a possible D gene is TRBD1 (6 bases). V was pared by 0 bases and J by 3 bases, with 11 bases between. The CDR3 covers 15 residues. CDR1 SNHLY and CDR2 FYNNEI come from the germline V gene. CDR3: CASSEAPQGYTEAFF. The CDR3, as DNA: TGTGCCAGCAGTGAAGCGCCGCAGGGGTACACTGAAGCTTTCTTT.

This clonotype has a count of ten or more. This chain links TRBV20-1 with TRBJ2-5; possible D gene TRBD2, 6 bases. Germline V CDR1 and CDR2: DFQATT, SNEGSKA (reference sequence). This CDR3 contains 16 residues. Between the trimmed V and J ends, which lost 3 bases and 2 bases, there was a span of 19 bases. CDR3 DNA sequence: TGCAGTGCTAGCCCTCTGGCGGGACCTACGCAAGAGACCCAGTACTTC. The encoded protein is CSASPLAGPTQETQYF.

This clonotype has a handful of counts. This sequence joins TRBV18 and TRBJ1-5; D is uncertain. Germline CDR1 reads KGHSH; CDR2 reads LQKENI. This CDR3 comprises 15 residues. V was cut by 3 bases and J by 2 bases, with 11 bases left in between. CDR3 bases: TGTGCCAGCTCACCTGAGGGTCGGGGCAATCAGCCCCAGCATTTT. This gives the protein CASSPEGRGNQPQHF.

The rearrangement links TRBV29-1 to TRBJ1-1; TRBD1 matches at 9 bases. Per the germline V gene, CDR1 is SQVTM and CDR2 is ANQGSEA. V dropped 3 bases and J dropped 2; count of bases not matched to a gene: 4. CDR3 size: 14 residues. As DNA, the CDR3 is TGCAGCGTTGACCCTACAGGGGGCAACACTGAAGCTTTCTTT. Its translation is CSVDPTGGNTEAFF.

The sample holds many counts of this clonotype. A read error may explain this, as a much larger clone is one base away. The rearrangement joins TRBV7-8 to TRBJ2-7; D unclear. Germline V gene lookup returns CDR1 SGHVS and CDR2 FQNEAQ. V lost 5 bases and J lost 6, with 14 bases in between. The CDR3 is 13 residues long. The DNA of the CDR3 is TGTGCCAGCAGCAACGGTGTCAGTGGCGAGCAGTACTTC. Its protein is CASSNGVSGEQYF.

The rearrangement uses TRBV29-1 and TRBJ1-2; D possibly corresponds to TRBD1 (5 bases). CDR1 and CDR2 (germline): SQVTM, ANQGSEA. V lost 1 base and J 3 bases, leaving 15 bases between the germline ends. CDR3 size: 15 residues. The CDR3 coding sequence is TGCAGCGTTGAAGGGGGTGAGGGGCGCGACTATGGCTACACCTTC. Translating gives CSVEGGEGRDYGYTF.

This clonotype was seen at least ten times. The chain has TRBV29-1 and TRBJ1-1; 7 bases match TRBD1. The CDR3 covers 13 residues. J gave up 0 bases and V 6 bases, and 4 bases lay outside the gene matches. Germline loops: CDR1 SQVTM, CDR2 ANQGSEA. The CDR3 DNA reads TGCAGCGTCCGGACAGGCCTGAACACTGAAGCTTTCTTT. Its protein is CSVRTGLNTEAFF. The variable domain in full, completed from reference TRBV29-1 and TRBJ1-1, reads SAVISQKPSRDICQRGTSLTIQCQVDSQVTMMFWYRQQPGQSLTLIATANQGSEATYESGFVIDKFPISRPNLTFSTLTVSNMSPEDSSIYLCSVRTGLNTEAFFGQGTRLTVV.

This clonotype was seen at least ten times. This chain uses TRBV11-3 with TRBJ1-2; 7 bases are shared with TRBD1. Germline loops: CDR1 SGHNT, CDR2 YENEEA. This CDR3 comprises 16 residues. Trimming cost V 2 bases and J 1 base; bases outside gene matches: 7. The CDR3 bases are TGTGCCAGCAGCTTATCCAGGGACAGCGTTAACTATGGCTACACCTTC. Translation gives CASSLSRDSVNYGYTF.

This clonotype was found a few times. The chain is built from TRBV30 and TRBJ1-5; no reliable D call. Germline assignment: CDR1 GTSNPN and CDR2 SVGIG (reference sequence). V was trimmed by 0 bases and J by 3 bases, leaving 6 bases between them. This CDR3 has 13 residues. The CDR3 is CAWSVQYNQPQHF. The CDR3 DNA sequence: TGTGCCTGGAGTGTACAGTACAATCAGCCCCAGCATTTT.

Ten or more counts support this clonotype. The CDR3 DNA is TGCAGTGCCCCCGTTGGGGGGGGAATGAACACTGAAGCTTTCTTT. It is translated as CSAPVGGGMNTEAFF. This chain connects TRBV20-1 to TRBJ1-1, with a tentative D call TRBD1 (5 bases). The CDR3 has 15 residues. CDR1 and CDR2 (germline): DFQATT, SNEGSKA (reference sequence). The V end lost 6 bases, the J end lost 0 bases, and 17 bases lay between the germline ends.

There are many counts of this clonotype. The CDR3 loop reads CASKGGQGYYEQYF. For the CDR3, the DNA is TGTGCCAGCAAGGGGGGACAGGGATATTACGAGCAGTACTTC. The chain carries TRBV6-5 and TRBJ2-7, with TRBD1 matching 9 bases. J lost 4 bases, V lost 7 bases, and 8 bases had no gene match. CDR3 length: 14 amino acids. Per the germline V gene, CDR1 is MNHEY and CDR2 is SVGAGI.

At least ten counts were recorded for this clonotype. The genes are TRBV6-2 or TRBV6-3 and TRBJ1-1; the match to TRBD1 covers 7 bases. The CDR3 loop spans 13 amino acids. Germline CDR1 MNHEY, CDR2 SVGEGT. Germline trimming cut 8 bases from V and 4 bases from J; bases unmatched to any gene: 7. CDR3 DNA: TGTGCCAGCGGAGGGGGCGCGGGCACTGAAGCTTTCTTT. It encodes CASGGGAGTEAFF.

This clonotype was observed at least ten times. The chain couples TRBV28 to TRBJ1-2; TRBD1 is a possible D gene (6 bases). V shed 5 bases and J shed 8 bases, with 15 bases lying between them. The CDR3 is 13 residues long. Germline CDR1 MDHEN, CDR2 SYDVKM. The CDR3 sequence: CASSLDRQRGYTF. CDR3 DNA: TGTGCCAGCAGTCTAGACAGGCAAAGAGGCTACACCTTC.

The sample holds a few counts of this clonotype. The chain couples TRBV25-1 to TRBJ2-7; 8 bases match TRBD1. CDR3 length: 20 amino acids. Trimming cost V 4 bases and J 5 bases; bases outside gene matches: 25. The V gene's germline CDR1 is MGHDK and CDR2 SYGVNS. CDR3 sequence: CASSGTGRLGRRYLMDEQYF. The CDR3 nucleotides read TGTGCCAGCAGTGGGACAGGGAGGCTCGGCAGAAGATACCTCATGGACGAGCAGTACTTC.

The V gene is TRBV3-1, the J gene TRBJ1-2; 7 bases map to TRBD1. The CDR3 sequence is 17 residues long. Germline assignment: CDR1 LGHDT and CDR2 YNNKEL (reference sequence). V lost 1 base to trimming and J lost 1 base; unmatched junction nucleotides: 9. The CDR3 DNA sequence: TGTGCCAGCAGCCAAGGATATGGGACAGCCAGTAACTATGGCTACACCTTC. The encoded protein is CASSQGYGTASNYGYTF.

This clonotype was seen many times. V usage is TRBV5-1 and J usage is TRBJ1-2; no firm D call. Trimming took off 0 bases at V and 8 bases at J, with 14 bases between the two ends. This CDR3 has 14 amino acids. Germline CDR1 reads SGHRS; CDR2 reads YFSETQ. CDR3 nucleotides: TGCGCCAGCAGCTTGGTAGTGGGCTCGAGGGGCTACACCTTC. Translating gives CASSLVVGSRGYTF.